The 30 T cell receptor beta chains listed next were all sequenced from one sample in a study of cytomegalovirus exposure and HLA in healthy donors. 13 Jbeta primers and 60 Vbeta primers were used for the PCR. Clones were read by immunoSEQ multiplex PCR, and TCRdb kept only the in-frame ones, dropping some. The sample holds around 200,000 clones, approximately 70% seen once. Sequenced sample: PBMCs. Receptors originate from a woman between 25 and 40 years old in good health and CMV-seropositive.

The rearrangement uses TRBV5-4 and TRBJ2-1; weak D call: TRBD2 (6 bases). The CDR3 is 16 amino acids. Looked up from germline, CDR1 is SGHNT and CDR2 is YYREEE (reference sequence). Trimming left V 4 bases short and J 0 bases short, with 14 bases between. The CDR3 nucleotides read TGTGCCAGCAGCCCTGAATTGGGGGGCTCCTACAATGAGCAGTTCTTC. It specifies CASSPELGGSYNEQFF.

The genes are TRBV28 and TRBJ2-7, with a weak D call TRBD2 (5 bases). The V gene lost 5 bases and the J gene lost 3 bases, with 14 bases spanning the gap. The length of the CDR3 is 14 residues. Germline CDR1 is MDHEN and CDR2 is SYDVKM. CDR3 residues: CASSPAPGVYEQYF. DNA for the CDR3: TGTGCCAGCAGTCCCGCCCCCGGGGTCTACGAGCAGTACTTC.

V and J are TRBV5-1 and TRBJ2-3; D gene uncertain. This CDR3 has 14 residues. The V and J ends lost 0 bases and 4 bases respectively, with 9 bases between them. Germline V gene sequence: CDR1 SGHRS, CDR2 YFSETQ. CDR3 DNA: TGCGCCAGCAGCTTGGTTCCAGCGCCAGATACGCAGTATTTT. It encodes CASSLVPAPDTQYF.

With regard to this clone: The same CDR3 arises from other DNA sequences in this sample as well. The chain joins TRBV6-1 to TRBJ2-5, with D tentatively TRBD1 (5 bases). This CDR3 contains 14 residues. The V gene lost 3 bases and the J gene lost 4 bases, with 12 bases spanning the gap. The germline V gene encodes CDR1 MNHNS and CDR2 SASEGT. The chain's CDR3 is CASSDRGRGETQYF. The DNA of the CDR3 is TGTGCCAGCAGTGATAGGGGTAGGGGAGAGACCCAGTACTTC.

The V call is TRBV6-1, the J call TRBJ2-1; TRBD2 is a possible D gene (6 bases). Germline assignment: CDR1 MNHNS and CDR2 SASEGT. The CDR3 is made up of 17 amino acids. Trimming took off 0 bases at V and 0 bases at J, with 12 bases between the two ends. The DNA for the CDR3 is TGTGCCAGCAGTGAAGCGCGGGACCCCGGCTCCTACAATGAGCAGTTCTTC. It codes for CASSEARDPGSYNEQFF.

The chain has TRBV4-1 and TRBJ2-3; possible D gene TRBD2, 6 bases. This CDR3 region has 15 residues. The germline V gene has CDR1 MGHRA and CDR2 YSYEKL. V lost 4 bases to trimming and J lost 1 base, with 12 bases between them. The CDR3 loop reads CASSLRDSRTDTQYF. CDR3 sequence (DNA): TGCGCCAGCAGCCTCCGGGACTCCCGCACAGATACGCAGTATTTT.

This chain uses TRBV29-1 with TRBJ2-1; the match to TRBD2 covers 9 bases. There are 14 residues in the CDR3. The germline gives CDR1 SQVTM, CDR2 ANQGSEA. The V segment lost 5 bases and the J segment 12 bases; nucleotides outside the gene matches: 14. CDR3 sequence: CSVPLAGPTMGQFF. For the CDR3, the DNA is TGCAGCGTTCCCCTAGCGGGACCTACAATGGGGCAGTTCTTC.

The gene calls are TRBV5-1 and TRBJ2-7, with TRBD1 as a possible D gene (5 bases). The germline V gene encodes CDR1 SGHRS and CDR2 YFSETQ. The V gene lost 0 bases and the J gene lost 0 bases, with 10 bases spanning the gap. This CDR3 has 15 residues. As DNA, the CDR3 is TGCGCCAGCAGCTTGGGAGGACATTCCTCCTACGAGCAGTACTTC. This sequence encodes CASSLGGHSSYEQYF.

The chain has TRBV10-2 and TRBJ1-1; 7 bases map to TRBD1. Germline V gene data show CDR1 as WSHSY and CDR2 as SAAADI. Trimming removed 0 bases from V and 5 bases from J; junction bases left unmatched: 3. This CDR3 comprises 14 residues. The CDR3, as DNA: TGCGCCAGCAGTGAGTCTTACAGGGGTACTGAAGCTTTCTTT. It encodes CASSESYRGTEAFF.

This clone was seen only a few times. The rearrangement joins TRBV6-6 to TRBJ2-1; 8 bases line up with TRBD2. V shed 4 bases, J shed 6 bases, and the junction held 8 bases outside the gene matches. CDR1 MNHNY and CDR2 SVGAGI come from the germline V gene (reference sequence). CDR3 length equals 15 residues. The CDR3: CASSSSGLGGNEQFF. CDR3 nucleotides: TGTGCCAGCAGTTCTAGCGGGCTGGGGGGCAATGAGCAGTTCTTC.

This sequence joins TRBV7-2 and TRBJ2-5; possibly TRBD1 for D (6 bases). CDR1 SGHTA and CDR2 FQGNSA come from the germline V gene. Trimming removed 1 base from V and 6 bases from J, with 9 bases in between. The CDR3 spans 13 residues. In nucleotides, the CDR3 is TGTGCCAGCAGCTTAGTGGGGGCCCAGACCCAGTACTTC. Residues: CASSLVGAQTQYF.

The V call is TRBV19, the J call TRBJ2-3, with D perhaps matching TRBD1 (5 bases). Per germline, CDR1 LNHDA and CDR2 SQIVND (reference sequence). There are 14 residues in the CDR3. The ends were cut back, 6 bases at V and 3 bases at J, with 13 bases in the middle. CDR3 loop: CASSMGLSTDTQYF. In DNA, the CDR3 is TGTGCCAGTAGCATGGGGCTTTCGACAGATACGCAGTATTTT.

The CDR3 sequence: CASSLLIPYEQYF. For the CDR3, the DNA is TGTGCCAGCAGCTTGCTGATACCCTACGAGCAGTACTTC. The V and J genes are TRBV5-6 and TRBJ2-5; no reliable D call. The J call may be mistaken, given a closer DNA end match to TRBJ2-7. Germline V CDR1 and CDR2: SGHDT, YYEEEE. CDR3 length: 13 amino acids.

The V call is TRBV6-6, the J call TRBJ1-4; D remains unclear. In germline, CDR1 is MNHNY, CDR2 SVGAGI (reference sequence). Trimming took off 6 bases at V and 8 bases at J, with 13 bases between the two ends. The CDR3 length is 13 residues. The CDR3 here is CASSHVEGEKLFF. The DNA for the CDR3 is TGTGCCAGCAGCCACGTAGAGGGAGAAAAACTGTTTTTT.

The V call is TRBV4-2, the J call TRBJ2-6, with 7 nucleotides matching TRBD1. V lost 1 base, J lost 0 bases, and 6 bases stayed unmatched. Germline lookup yields CDR1 LGHNA and CDR2 YNFKEQ. This CDR3 region has 18 residues. The CDR3 reads CASSQAQQGRSGANVLTF. In nucleotides, the CDR3 is TGTGCCAGCAGCCAAGCCCAACAGGGGCGCTCTGGGGCCAACGTCCTGACTTTC.

The gene calls are TRBV27 and TRBJ1-1; a weak D match, TRBD1 (6 bases). V shed 5 bases and J shed 4 bases, with 14 bases lying between them. Germline CDR1 is MNHEY and CDR2 is SMNVEV (reference sequence). This CDR3 comprises 14 residues. The CDR3 loop is CASSPRQGLTEAFF. The DNA of the CDR3 is TGTGCCAGCAGTCCCCGGCAGGGGCTCACTGAAGCTTTCTTT.

Worth noting for this clone: A read error may produce the germline difference seen at one junction end. The chain links TRBV4-1 to TRBJ2-7; D possibly corresponds to TRBD1 (6 bases). The CDR3 has 15 residues. CDR1 is MGHRA and CDR2 is YSYEKL in the germline V gene. CDR3 protein: CASGQAPRGLGEQYF. The CDR3 DNA is TGCGCCAGCGGCCAAGCCCCCAGGGGATTAGGCGAGCAGTACTTC.

The V gene is TRBV15, the J gene TRBJ2-7; TRBD2 aligns across 10 bases. Trimming cost V 5 bases and J 3 bases; bases outside gene matches: 7. There are 15 residues in the CDR3. From germline, CDR1 is LNHNV and CDR2 YYDKDF (reference sequence). The CDR3 bases are TGTGCCACCAGCGACCCTAGCGGGAGTGTCTACGAGCAGTACTTC. Protein: CATSDPSGSVYEQYF.

This chain links TRBV29-1 with TRBJ2-7, with D unresolved. Trimming stripped 4 bases from V and 0 bases from J, with 13 bases between. The CDR3 runs to 14 residues. Per germline, CDR1 SQVTM and CDR2 ANQGSEA. The CDR3 spells CSVVSQESSYEQYF. The CDR3 bases are TGCAGCGTTGTATCGCAGGAAAGCTCCTACGAGCAGTACTTC.

The chain recombines TRBV19 with TRBJ2-7, with D possibly TRBD1 on 6 matching bases. The V and J ends lost 2 bases and 2 bases respectively, with 13 bases between them. The CDR3 sequence is 15 residues long. In germline, CDR1 is LNHDA, CDR2 SQIVND (reference sequence). CDR3 sequence reads: CASSILATGPYEQYF. For the CDR3, the DNA is TGTGCCAGTAGTATATTAGCGACAGGACCCTACGAGCAGTACTTC. The whole variable domain, remainder taken from reference TRBV19 and TRBJ2-7, is DGGITQSPKYLFRKEGQNVTLSCEQNLNHDAMYWYRQDPGQGLRLIYYSQIVNDFQKGDIAEGYSVSREKKESFPLTVTSAQKNPTAFYLCASSILATGPYEQYFGPGTRLTVT.

The chain links TRBV9 to TRBJ2-3; D ambiguous. The V end lost 4 bases, the J end lost 3 bases, and 15 bases lay between the germline ends. The germline V gene encodes CDR1 SGDLS and CDR2 YYNGEE. This CDR3 has 15 residues. The CDR3, as DNA: TGTGCCAGCAGCCCCCTGCTGGAGAGTACAGATACGCAGTATTTT. It translates to CASSPLLESTDTQYF.

The chain links TRBV7-9 to TRBJ2-7; 10 bases match TRBD1. Germline-derived CDR1 and CDR2 are SEHNR and FQNEAQ (reference sequence). This CDR3 contains 16 residues. Trimming at V came to 6 bases and at J to 4 bases, leaving 12 bases not matched to a gene. The CDR3 region has the DNA TGTGCCAGCAGTCGATTTATAGACAGGGGGCTGTACGAGCAGTACTTC. Translating it yields CASSRFIDRGLYEQYF.

V gene TRBV9 combines with J gene TRBJ1-2, with TRBD1 matching over 10 bases. Germline CDR1 is SGDLS and CDR2 is YYNGEE. CDR3 size: 14 residues. V lost 3 bases to trimming and J lost 4 bases; unmatched junction nucleotides: 3. The CDR3 sequence: CASSATGGIYGYTF. CDR3 nucleotide sequence: TGTGCCAGCAGCGCGACAGGGGGCATCTATGGCTACACCTTC.

The genes are TRBV10-1 and TRBJ2-1, with TRBD1 as a possible D gene (5 bases). Trimming removed 8 bases at V and 7 bases at J, with 18 bases between. The CDR3 is 14 residues long. Germline V lookup: CDR1 WNHNN, CDR2 SYGVQD (reference sequence). CDR3 loop: CASAHPPSGNEQFF. CDR3 in DNA: TGCGCCAGCGCCCACCCACCCTCAGGGAATGAGCAGTTCTTC.

V gene TRBV6-5 combines with J gene TRBJ1-2; D perhaps matches TRBD1 (6 bases). The ends were cut back, 2 bases at V and 5 bases at J, with 15 bases in the middle. This CDR3 contains 15 residues. Per germline, CDR1 MNHEY and CDR2 SVGAGI. This CDR3 reads CASSYGRGFRYGYTF. CDR3 nucleotides: TGTGCCAGCAGTTACGGCAGGGGATTCCGTTATGGCTACACCTTC.

This clone appeared a few times. The genes are TRBV27 and TRBJ1-6; TRBD1 matches at 8 bases. The CDR3 has 17 amino acids. The V and J ends lost 6 bases and 7 bases, in that order; junction bases with no gene match: 14. The germline CDR1 and CDR2 sequences are MNHEY and SMNVEV (reference sequence). CDR3 bases: TGTGCCAGCAGCTTTGGGAGGGCAGGGGGCGCGAATTCACCCCTCCACTTT. It yields the protein CASSFGRAGGANSPLHF.

This chain connects TRBV28 to TRBJ1-1; TRBD1 agrees at 8 bases. J gave up 3 bases and V 3 bases, and 9 bases lay outside the gene matches. The CDR3 spans 16 residues. Germline CDR1 is MDHEN and CDR2 is SYDVKM. Here the CDR3 DNA reads TGTGCCAGCAGTTTGGGACAGGTACCGCCGGACACTGAAGCTTTCTTT. Translated: CASSLGQVPPDTEAFF.

The count of this clone is one. V gene TRBV25-1 combines with J gene TRBJ2-6, with 10 positions matching TRBD1. The CDR3 sequence is 17 residues long. V gave up 7 bases and J gave up 0 bases; unmatched junction bases: 6. Germline V gene data show CDR1 as MGHDK and CDR2 as SYGVNS. CDR3 protein: CASIGTGAHSGANVLTF. For the CDR3, the DNA is TGTGCCAGCATTGGGACAGGGGCTCACTCTGGGGCCAACGTCCTGACTTTC.

The V call is TRBV11-2, the J call TRBJ1-1; D gene unclear. Trimming pared 2 bases from V and 3 bases from J, leaving 10 bases between. The CDR3 covers 14 residues. Germline V lookup: CDR1 SGHAT, CDR2 FQNNGV. As DNA, the CDR3 is TGTGCCAGCAGCTTAAGGTGGCGGGACACTGAAGCTTTCTTT. As protein: CASSLRWRDTEAFF.

J is TRBJ2-2 and V is TRBV28, with 7 bases that match TRBD1. CDR1 MDHEN and CDR2 SYDVKM come from the germline V gene. The CDR3 runs 16 residues. V trimming: 5 bases; J trimming: 2 bases; junction bases outside the gene matches: 8. The CDR3 loop is CASSLLGQSNTGELFF. In DNA, the CDR3 is TGTGCCAGCAGTCTACTGGGACAGTCAAACACCGGGGAGCTGTTTTTT. The full variable domain, with the rest looked up from reference TRBV28 and TRBJ2-2, is DVKVTQSSRYLVKRTGEKVFLECVQDMDHENMFWYRQDPGLGLRLIYFSYDVKMKEKGDIPEGYSVSREKKERFSLILESASTNQTSMYLCASSLLGQSNTGELFFGEGSRLTVL.